The source of this T cell receptor (beta chain) is a study of T cells after yellow fever vaccination. Study results and caveats: Among primary-vaccination clones, most reappeared after the booster, at almost 98% for CD4 and about 90% for CD8. Weaker overall was a secondary response that nonetheless peaked faster, on day 5 versus 15. Abundant clonotypes from the bulk population could have been carried over as contaminants into FACS-sorted repertoires.

Template switching with 5'RACE generated the TCR cDNA and added a universal primer site and UMIs. Using its own MiXCR run on the 5' RACE reads, TCRdb lists one record per CDR3 protein. The data hold hundreds of thousands of distinct CDR3 sequences, with approximately 13% observed a single time. On this clonotype itself: Its specificity is not known.

The germline V gene has CDR1 DFQATT and CDR2 SNEGSKA (reference sequence). The CDR3 has 17 amino acids. V trimming: 4 bases; J trimming: 1 base; junction bases outside the gene matches: 6. This receptor was identified in a man aged 25 to 40 who received the YFV17D yellow fever vaccine. This specimen was PBMCs, taken on the day of the yellow fever booster vaccination. The J gene is TRBJ2-1, the V gene TRBV20-1; 14 bases agree with TRBD2. The CDR3 protein is CSATGLAGVSSYNEQFF. DNA of the CDR3: TGCAGTGCTACGGGACTAGCGGGAGTCTCTTCCTACAATGAGCAGTTCTTC.